A single sample gave rise to the 9 T cell receptor beta chains below, sequenced in a study of blood T cells in healthy people across ages. Next came a second PCR, run for about 7 to 12 cycles, which used a sample-barcoded 5' primer along with a J-beta primer mix. TCRdb fed the 5' RACE reads into MiXCR, producing one record per CDR3 protein. The sample yields about 760,000 distinct CDR3 sequences, roughly 56% seen once. Sequencing input: blood. These receptor sequences come from a man aged 35 to 55 in good health.

This clonotype appeared a few times. This chain links TRBV29-1 with TRBJ2-5, with D possibly being TRBD1 (5 bases). Germline lookup yields CDR1 SQVTM and CDR2 ANQGSEA. The V and J ends lost 4 bases and 6 bases respectively, with 15 bases between them. CDR3 length equals 13 residues. CDR3 coding DNA: TGCAGCGTTGGTAGGGGTGGTGTGCAGACCCAGTACTTC. Residues: CSVGRGGVQTQYF.

This clonotype was observed at least ten times. The gene calls are TRBV29-1 and TRBJ2-3; D gene ambiguous. CDR3 size: 13 residues. V gave up 7 bases and J gave up 1 base, with 12 bases separating them. The germline CDR1 and CDR2 sequences are SQVTM and ANQGSEA. The CDR3 DNA reads as TGCAGCGGCCTCAAGGGTGGCACAGATACGCAGTATTTT. This gives the protein CSGLKGGTDTQYF.

The table lists this clonotype with a few counts. The chain joins TRBV12-3 or TRBV12-4 to TRBJ2-7; 8 bases map to TRBD1. The CDR3 is made up of 14 amino acids. V lost 6 bases and J lost 4; bases outside the gene matches: 8. CDR3 sequence reads: CASRSQGAEYEQYF. DNA of the CDR3: TGTGCCAGCAGGTCTCAGGGGGCGGAGTACGAGCAGTACTTC.

This clonotype was seen more than once but under ten times. This chain uses TRBV15 with TRBJ2-7, with 11 positions matching TRBD2. The CDR3 length is 16 residues. Germline assignment: CDR1 LNHNV and CDR2 YYDKDF (reference sequence). V shed 2 bases and J 1 base; nucleotides not matched to a gene: 4. The CDR3 region is CATSRPRTSGSYEQYF. The CDR3 bases are TGTGCCACCAGCAGACCTAGGACTAGCGGGTCCTACGAGCAGTACTTC.

This clonotype came up a few times. This chain uses TRBV13 with TRBJ1-2, with a tentative D call TRBD1 (5 bases). CDR3 size: 14 residues. V was clipped by 3 bases and J by 7 bases, with 15 bases between them. The germline gives CDR1 PRHDT, CDR2 FYEKMQ (reference sequence). CDR3 amino acids: CASSFKAGAGGYTF. The CDR3 DNA sequence: TGTGCCAGCAGCTTTAAGGCCGGGGCTGGTGGCTACACCTTC.

The gene calls are TRBV10-3 and TRBJ1-1, with D possibly being TRBD1 (6 bases). Per the germline V gene, CDR1 is ENHRY and CDR2 is SYGVKD. V shed 6 bases and J shed 4 bases, with 15 bases lying between them. The CDR3 loop spans 14 amino acids. The CDR3 is CAIRPREGGTEAFF. CDR3 coding DNA: TGTGCCATCAGACCTCGGGAAGGGGGCACTGAAGCTTTCTTT.

With regard to this clonotype: A single base separates this from a much larger clone, so it may be a read error. This chain joins TRBV20-1 and TRBJ2-5; 7 positions agree with TRBD1. The V gene end was trimmed by 7 bases and the J gene end by 4 bases; junction bases not matched to a gene: 9. The germline V gene has CDR1 DFQATT and CDR2 SNEGSKA (reference sequence). The CDR3 totals 13 residues. The CDR3 DNA sequence: TGCAGTGGAGTGGGACAGTACCTAGAGACCCAGTACTTC. This gives the protein CSGVGQYLETQYF.

This chain links TRBV27 with TRBJ1-1, with D unresolved. V gave up 6 bases and J gave up 10 bases, with 15 bases separating them. The CDR3 loop spans 12 amino acids. The V gene's germline CDR1 is MNHEY and CDR2 SMNVEV (reference sequence). CDR3 in amino acids: CASSGPFEGAFF. CDR3 sequence (DNA): TGTGCCAGCAGCGGACCCTTCGAGGGAGCTTTCTTT.

The J gene is TRBJ2-6, the V gene TRBV25-1; TRBD2 is a possible D gene (5 bases). The germline CDR1 and CDR2 sequences are MGHDK and SYGVNS. This CDR3 region has 15 residues. V lost 7 bases, J lost 1 base, and 11 bases lay in between. Here the CDR3 DNA reads TGTGCCAGCACCGGAGGAGAGTCTGGGGCCAACGTCCTGACTTTC. It is translated as CASTGGESGANVLTF. The whole variable domain, filled in from reference TRBV25-1 and TRBJ2-6, reads EADIYQTPRYLVIGTGKKITLECSQTMGHDKMYWYQQDPGMELHLIHYSYGVNSTEKGDLSSESTVSRIRTEHFPLTLESARPSHTSQYLCASTGGESGANVLTFGAGSRLTVL.